One sample yielded the 32 T cell receptor beta chains listed below, sequenced in a study of T cell responses to AZD1222 COVID-19 vaccine. Data came from immunoSEQ multiplex PCR; TCRdb stores just in-frame clones and leaves some out. The sample holds roughly 120,000 clones; roughly 86% are singletons and the top ten take about 2.9%. Sequencing used peripheral blood, obtained 28 days after the second AZD1222 dose. These receptors all stem from an adult who received the AZD1222 COVID-19 vaccine.

The V and J genes are TRBV29-1 and TRBJ2-1; no clear D. V lost 6 bases and J lost 3, with 3 bases in between. The CDR3 spans 10 residues. Germline V gene data show CDR1 as SQVTM and CDR2 as ANQGSEA. CDR3 sequence (DNA): TGCAGCGTCTTCTACAATGAGCAGTTCTTC. It codes for CSVFYNEQFF.

This chain links TRBV28 with TRBJ2-7; tentative D call: TRBD2 (6 bases). Germline CDR1 reads MDHEN; CDR2 reads SYDVKM. V dropped 6 bases and J dropped 6 bases, with 12 bases sitting between them. The CDR3 has 12 amino acids. CDR3 DNA: TGTGCCAGCAGGGTCGCCGGGGGCGAGCAGTACTTC. Protein sequence: CASRVAGGEQYF.

CDR3 coding DNA: TGTGCCAGCAGTTTTCGGGACAGCCTTTCTAACTATGGCTACACCTTC. Residues: CASSFRDSLSNYGYTF. The V call is TRBV6-5, the J call TRBJ1-2, with 7 bases fitting TRBD1. This CDR3 is built from 16 residues. Germline CDR1 reads MNHEY; CDR2 reads SVGAGI. V dropped 4 bases and J dropped 0; count of bases not matched to a gene: 8.

V is TRBV5-1 and J is TRBJ1-1, with unresolved D. V was clipped by 1 base and J by 0 bases, with 10 bases between them. CDR1 and CDR2 from the germline V gene are SGHRS and YFSETQ. CDR3 length: 15 amino acids. The CDR3 nucleotides read TGCGCCAGCAGCTTGATGACGGGGATGAACACTGAAGCTTTCTTT. It yields the protein CASSLMTGMNTEAFF.

The V gene is TRBV2, the J gene TRBJ1-2, with 7 bases fitting TRBD1. The CDR3 has 12 amino acids. V shed 4 bases and J 8 bases; nucleotides not matched to a gene: 4. The germline V gene has CDR1 SNHLY and CDR2 FYNNEI. The CDR3 reads CASSAQGVGYTF. The CDR3 nucleotides read TGTGCCAGCAGTGCTCAGGGGGTCGGCTACACCTTC. The complete variable domain, with remaining parts taken from reference TRBV2 and TRBJ1-2, reads EPEVTQTPSHQVTQMGQEVILRCVPISNHLYFYWYRQILGQKVEFLVSFYNNEISEKSEIFDDQFSVERPDGSNFTLKIRSTKLEDSAMYFCASSAQGVGYTFGSGTRLTVV.

V usage is TRBV27 and J usage is TRBJ2-3, with D hard to call. The length of the CDR3 is 12 residues. V lost 6 bases and J 9 bases, leaving 13 bases between the germline ends. Germline CDR1 and CDR2: MNHEY and SMNVEV (reference sequence). Here the CDR3 DNA reads TGTGCCAGCAGCATAGCCCAAGGGACGCAGTATTTT. Protein sequence: CASSIAQGTQYF.

This clone has just a few counts. The chain is built from TRBV3-1 (or the pseudogene TRBV3-2) and TRBJ1-2; TRBD1 matches at 12 bases. Looked up from germline, CDR1 is LGHDT and CDR2 is YNNKEL (reference sequence). V gave up 5 bases and J gave up 4 bases; unmatched junction bases: 11. CDR3 size: 17 residues. The CDR3 loop is CASSAGTGGVGGYGYTF. CDR3 in DNA: TGTGCCAGCAGCGCGGGGACAGGGGGCGTCGGGGGCTATGGCTACACCTTC.

CDR3 sequence reads: CASSKGTGSTDTQYF. The CDR3 DNA follows: TGTGCCAGCAGTAAAGGGACAGGAAGCACAGATACGCAGTATTTT. The chain has TRBV25-1 and TRBJ2-3, with 8 nucleotides matching TRBD1. This CDR3 has 15 residues. Germline V CDR1 and CDR2: MGHDK, SYGVNS. V was clipped by 5 bases and J by 0 bases; unmatched bases: 4.

This chain joins TRBV3-1 (or the pseudogene TRBV3-2) and TRBJ1-1, with D possibly being TRBD1 (5 bases). The CDR3 consists of 14 residues. Germline V gene lookup returns CDR1 LGHDT and CDR2 YNNKEL (reference sequence). The V gene lost 1 base and the J gene lost 5 bases, with 11 bases spanning the gap. CDR3 protein: CASSQGWGPTEAFF. DNA for the CDR3: TGTGCCAGCAGCCAAGGTTGGGGCCCGACTGAAGCTTTCTTT.

This clone has just one count. The rearrangement links TRBV5-1 to TRBJ2-3; 11 positions agree with TRBD2. V was pared by 0 bases and J by 1 base, with 4 bases of the junction left unmatched. Germline V gene sequence: CDR1 SGHRS, CDR2 YFSETQ. CDR3 length: 17 amino acids. As DNA, the CDR3 is TGCGCCAGCAGCTTGGGACTAGCGGGGTTGGGCACAGATACGCAGTATTTT. This encodes CASSLGLAGLGTDTQYF. Together with reference TRBV5-1 and TRBJ2-3, the CDR3 gives the full variable domain: KAGVTQTPRYLIKTRGQQVTLSCSPISGHRSVSWYQQTPGQGLQFLFEYFSETQRNKGNFPGRFSGRQFSNSRSEMNVSTLELGDSALYLCASSLGLAGLGTDTQYFGPGTRLTVL.

The rearrangement joins TRBV11-3 to TRBJ1-1; D is ambiguous. The CDR3 is 13 residues long. Germline values: CDR1 SGHNT, CDR2 YENEEA. V shed 5 bases and J shed 4 bases, with 11 bases lying between them. This CDR3 reads CASSHRASTEAFF. CDR3 nucleotides: TGTGCCAGCAGCCACCGGGCCTCCACTGAAGCTTTCTTT.

J is TRBJ1-6 and V is TRBV27; TRBD1 aligns across 7 bases. The CDR3 has 15 residues. The germline V gene encodes CDR1 MNHEY and CDR2 SMNVEV (reference sequence). V was clipped by 5 bases and J by 7 bases; unmatched bases: 8. CDR3 bases: TGTGCCAGCAGTGGCGAGGGGGCGAAAAATTCACCCCTCCACTTT. Amino acids: CASSGEGAKNSPLHF.

V is TRBV3-1 (or the pseudogene TRBV3-2) and J is TRBJ1-2; 7 bases are a match to TRBD1. From germline, CDR1 is LGHDT and CDR2 YNNKEL (reference sequence). The trim removed 4 bases at V and 2 bases at J, leaving 1 base unmatched. CDR3 length: 13 residues. The CDR3 sequence is CASSPDRNYGYTF. The CDR3 DNA sequence: TGTGCCAGCAGCCCGGACAGGAACTATGGCTACACCTTC.

The chain links TRBV11-2 to TRBJ2-7; TRBD1 matches 9 bases. Germline trimming cut 1 base from V and 2 bases from J; bases unmatched to any gene: 6. The CDR3 runs 16 residues. Germline V gene sequence: CDR1 SGHAT, CDR2 FQNNGV. Written as DNA, the CDR3 is TGTGCCAGCAGCTTAGGCCCCGGACAGGGGACCTACGAGCAGTACTTC. The encoded protein is CASSLGPGQGTYEQYF.

The J gene is TRBJ2-3, the V gene TRBV15; the match to TRBD2 covers 7 bases. This CDR3 comprises 15 residues. The J segment lost 4 bases and the V segment lost 1 base, leaving 5 bases of the junction unmatched. Germline V lookup: CDR1 LNHNV, CDR2 YYDKDF (reference sequence). CDR3: CATSRVAGVADTQYF. CDR3 sequence (DNA): TGTGCCACCAGCAGAGTTGCGGGGGTGGCAGATACGCAGTATTTT.

V is TRBV7-2 and J is TRBJ1-2; no clear D. The CDR3 has 9 residues. V lost 11 bases and J 8 bases, leaving 9 bases between the germline ends. CDR1 is SGHTA and CDR2 is FQGNSA in the germline V gene. CDR3 bases: TGTGCCTTGGGCGGGGGCTACACCTTC. This sequence encodes CALGGGYTF.

This chain links TRBV3-1 (or the pseudogene TRBV3-2) with TRBJ1-2; D is ambiguous. This CDR3 is built from 13 residues. The V end was cut by 1 base, the J end by 4 bases, with 7 bases between. Germline V gives CDR1 LGHDT, CDR2 YNNKEL (reference sequence). CDR3 region: CASSQAVTYGYTF. The CDR3 nucleotides are TGTGCCAGCAGCCAAGCGGTAACCTATGGCTACACCTTC.

The chain joins TRBV5-1 to TRBJ2-7; 8 bases are a match to TRBD1. V lost 0 bases and J lost 5; bases outside the gene matches: 4. Per the germline V gene, CDR1 is SGHRS and CDR2 is YFSETQ. CDR3 size: 14 residues. For the CDR3, the DNA is TGCGCCAGCAGCTTGGGCCCAGGGGGCCACGAGCAGTACTTC. Encoded protein: CASSLGPGGHEQYF.

This clone was detected only once. The genes are TRBV27 and TRBJ2-7; no clear D gene. Per germline, CDR1 MNHEY and CDR2 SMNVEV (reference sequence). V lost 2 bases to trimming and J lost 3 bases, with 2 bases between them. This CDR3 contains 11 residues. The CDR3 reads CASSLGYEQYF. The CDR3 bases are TGTGCCAGCAGTTTAGGCTACGAGCAGTACTTC.

The sample holds a few counts of this clone. The rearrangement joins TRBV9 to TRBJ2-7; D assignment may be TRBD1 or TRBD2 (5 bases each). Germline CDR1 SGDLS, CDR2 YYNGEE. V lost 0 bases, J lost 6 bases, and 19 bases lay in between. The CDR3 sequence is 16 residues long. In nucleotides, the CDR3 is TGTGCCAGCAGCGTAGAGGCAGGGACCGCCTCGGGCGAGCAGTACTTC. Amino acids: CASSVEAGTASGEQYF.

The V and J genes are TRBV30 and TRBJ1-3; D gene ambiguous. Germline values: CDR1 GTSNPN, CDR2 SVGIG (reference sequence). Trimming cost V 2 bases and J 4 bases, with 9 bases left between them. The CDR3 loop spans 13 amino acids. The CDR3 reads CAWSTFFGNTIYF. As DNA, the CDR3 is TGTGCCTGGAGTACCTTCTTCGGAAACACCATATATTTT.

In this sample, this clone turned up once. The gene calls are TRBV3-1 (or the pseudogene TRBV3-2) and TRBJ1-3; the D gene is possibly TRBD1 (5 bases). Looked up from germline, CDR1 is LGHDT and CDR2 is YNNKEL (reference sequence). The CDR3 covers 15 residues. Trimming took off 0 bases at V and 2 bases at J, with 8 bases between the two ends. CDR3 nucleotide sequence: TGTGCCAGCAGCCAAGATGGGGGGACTGGAAACACCATATATTTT. Residues: CASSQDGGTGNTIYF.

The chain is built from TRBV24-1 and TRBJ1-2, with D unclear. CDR3 size: 11 residues. Trimming took 2 bases from V and 5 from J, leaving 2 bases between them. Per the germline V gene, CDR1 is KGHDR and CDR2 is SFDVKD. CDR3 sequence reads: CATSDWYGYTF. The CDR3 nucleotides are TGTGCCACCAGTGATTGGTATGGCTACACCTTC.

The V gene is TRBV2, the J gene TRBJ1-4, with D hard to call. The CDR3 runs to 13 residues. Germline loops: CDR1 SNHLY, CDR2 FYNNEI. V was cut by 10 bases and J by 0 bases, with 9 bases left in between. In DNA form, the CDR3 reads TGTGCCACCTGGGTACCAACTAATGAAAAACTGTTTTTT. It codes for CATWVPTNEKLFF.

This chain connects TRBV6-5 to TRBJ2-1; 11 bases are a match to TRBD2. The CDR3 has 15 amino acids. The germline V gene encodes CDR1 MNHEY and CDR2 SVGAGI. V shed 6 bases and J 10 bases; nucleotides not matched to a gene: 11. This CDR3 reads CASSRTSGGIGEQFF. In DNA, the CDR3 is TGTGCCAGCAGCCGAACTAGCGGGGGTATCGGCGAGCAGTTCTTC.

This chain connects TRBV10-3 to TRBJ1-2, with TRBD1 identical over 9 bases. Germline trimming cut 4 bases from V and 2 bases from J; bases unmatched to any gene: 11. CDR1 ENHRY and CDR2 SYGVKD come from the germline V gene. The CDR3 totals 17 residues. In nucleotides, the CDR3 is TGTGCCATCAGTGGTTCGGACAGGGGTCTTATCAACTATGGCTACACCTTC. It codes for CAISGSDRGLINYGYTF.

This chain uses TRBV5-6 with TRBJ1-3, with D maybe TRBD1 (6 bases). The CDR3 runs to 16 residues. V dropped 4 bases and J dropped 2 bases, with 16 bases sitting between them. Per the germline V gene, CDR1 is SGHDT and CDR2 is YYEEEE. The CDR3 sequence: CASSNRQVSAGNTIYF. The CDR3 coding sequence is TGTGCCAGCAGCAACAGACAGGTTTCGGCTGGAAACACCATATATTTT.

The chain combines TRBV11-1 with TRBJ2-4; D unclear. Germline V gene lookup returns CDR1 SGHAT and CDR2 FQDESV (reference sequence). Deletions cut 5 bases from V and 5 bases from J, with 13 bases between. The CDR3 consists of 14 residues. CDR3 amino acids: CASSHFLFENIQYF. CDR3 DNA sequence: TGTGCCAGCAGCCATTTCCTATTCGAAAACATTCAGTACTTC.

V usage is TRBV7-2 and J usage is TRBJ1-2; D is unclear. The germline V gene encodes CDR1 SGHTA and CDR2 FQGNSA. The CDR3 is 11 amino acids. Trimming pared 5 bases from V and 13 bases from J, leaving 14 bases between. The CDR3 loop reads CASSPLGGVTF. The CDR3 coding sequence is TGTGCCAGCAGCCCTCTGGGCGGGGTCACCTTC.

CDR3 DNA sequence: TGCGCCAGCACAAGGACAGGGAACCACGAGCAGTACTTC. It codes for CASTRTGNHEQYF. The chain couples TRBV5-1 to TRBJ2-7, with 8 bases matching TRBD1. The CDR3 has 13 amino acids. Per the germline V gene, CDR1 is SGHRS and CDR2 is YFSETQ. V lost 6 bases and J lost 5; bases outside the gene matches: 7.

The genes are TRBV12-5 and TRBJ2-7, with D possibly matching TRBD2 (6 bases). CDR1 is LGHNT and CDR2 is FRNRAP in the germline V gene. V lost 3 bases to trimming and J lost 6 bases, with 12 bases between them. This CDR3 has 13 residues. CDR3 coding DNA: TGTGCTAGTGGTTTCGGGGGTAGGAGCGAGCAGTACTTC. Translated: CASGFGGRSEQYF.

This clone was detected only once. This chain joins TRBV6-2 or TRBV6-3 and TRBJ1-6; maybe TRBD1 (6 bases). The length of the CDR3 is 15 residues. Trimming shortened V by 3 bases and J by 7 bases, and 13 bases separated the two germline ends. Germline CDR1 is MNHEY and CDR2 is SVGEGT. The CDR3 reads CASSYFAGQNSPLHF. CDR3 sequence (DNA): TGTGCCAGCAGTTATTTCGCCGGACAGAATTCACCCCTCCACTTT.